Detailed here is one T cell receptor beta chain. Its antigen specificity is not known. No clone much larger than this one lies a single base away; base qualities are absent. The sample comes from a study of blood T cells in healthy people across ages (dated by TCRdb to 2013 to 2016). As for the study more broadly: In model experiments, template switching captured roughly one uniquely barcoded TCR beta cDNA molecule for every two T cells. To avoid experimental bias, donors of different ages were spread randomly across the sequencing lanes. To track age-related changes in TCR beta repertoire diversity, the study relied on deep sequencing normalized with unique cDNA molecular identifiers. The study analyzed two additional independent replicas of 1 million unique cDNA reads from the same blood draw for two donors, one aged 18 to 29 and one aged 80 or older. Four age groups were formed from the donors: young (average approximately 17 years), middle-aged (around 37), aged (62) and long-lived (around 82). The study at large found these results: Estimates of total diversity based on one million sequenced T cells were regarded as lower bounds and as underestimates. Observed TCR beta diversity per million T cells fell roughly linearly with age, and a significant reduction was already apparent by age roughly 40. Conclusive comparison of naive and antigen-experienced compartments was prevented by the profiling of bulk unsorted PBMCs. Compared with the aged group, more naive CD4+ T cells, fewer expanded clones and increased TCR diversity were shown by the long-lived group, suggesting age selection. A strong correlation was found between observed TCR beta diversity and the percentage of naive T cells measured by flow cytometry. Because the CMV infection status of the donors was unknown, age-related changes in expanded clonotypes may potentially have been confounded.

The donors were a few dozen Caucasian individuals from Russia, aged 6 to 90 years, who were systemically healthy. Around 10 milliliters of peripheral blood were collected from each donor into EDTA-treated Vacutainer tubes. Ficoll-Paque density-gradient centrifugation was used to isolate PBMCs, with at least 6.5 million per sample. Trizol reagent was used to extract total RNA from PBMCs, with at least 5 micrograms per sample. For every donor, flow cytometry on a PBMC aliquot measured the percentage of naive CD45RAhigh/CD27high T cells. Libraries were made using 5' RACE. This sample was sequenced with an Illumina HiSeq 2500. A second PCR of roughly 7 to 12 cycles was run with a J-beta primer mix and a sample-barcoded 5' primer. Each TCR beta cDNA molecule received a unique molecular identifier from a template-switch 5' adaptor carrying 12 random nucleotides. Each sample yielded at least 2.5 million CDR3-containing paired-end reads. First-strand cDNA was synthesized from all RNA with the Mint cDNA synthesis kit, primed by a TRBC-specific oligonucleotide. After uracil-DNA glycosylase treatment, a first 18-cycle PCR used universal primers M1SS and BC2_uni_R on all cDNA. The original pipeline was this. Each sample was normalized by randomly selecting 1 million high-quality reads, each carrying a distinct molecular identifier. Reads sharing molecular identifiers were discarded rather than binned into consensus sequences. MiTCR, run with a Q25 quality threshold and the strictest error-elimination algorithm, handled CDR3 identification, clonotype clustering and error correction. Lower-bound total TCR beta diversity was estimated with a nonparametric unseen species model using Euler transformation. TCRdb handled the public reads itself, with Q25 trimming in fastp and clone calling in MiXCR, and kept productive beta chains. Entries that share a CDR3 protein sequence are merged under the most common genes and DNA. The V and J calls follow TCRdb's processing rather than the paper's. In this sample the table shows approximately 800,000 distinct CDR3 sequences, roughly 53% of which occur a single time. The leading ten clones occupy under 50% of the sample.

The receptor was isolated from an older man in good health. Input material: blood.

The CDR3 is CSVTPGGTDTQYF. The nucleotide sequence is given as TGCAGCGTTACCCCCGGGGGCACAGATACGCAGTATTTT. Recombination connected TRBV29-1 to TRBJ2-3; 5 matching bases give a weak D call of TRBD2. From the germline V gene, CDR1 is SQVTM and CDR2 is ANQGSEA. V is reduced by 5 bases and J by 1 base, leaving a spacing of 10 bases between them. Counted from cysteine to phenylalanine, this CDR3 has 13 amino acids. Kept here is only the CDR3 DNA, which spans 39 bases and is read in frame from base 1.